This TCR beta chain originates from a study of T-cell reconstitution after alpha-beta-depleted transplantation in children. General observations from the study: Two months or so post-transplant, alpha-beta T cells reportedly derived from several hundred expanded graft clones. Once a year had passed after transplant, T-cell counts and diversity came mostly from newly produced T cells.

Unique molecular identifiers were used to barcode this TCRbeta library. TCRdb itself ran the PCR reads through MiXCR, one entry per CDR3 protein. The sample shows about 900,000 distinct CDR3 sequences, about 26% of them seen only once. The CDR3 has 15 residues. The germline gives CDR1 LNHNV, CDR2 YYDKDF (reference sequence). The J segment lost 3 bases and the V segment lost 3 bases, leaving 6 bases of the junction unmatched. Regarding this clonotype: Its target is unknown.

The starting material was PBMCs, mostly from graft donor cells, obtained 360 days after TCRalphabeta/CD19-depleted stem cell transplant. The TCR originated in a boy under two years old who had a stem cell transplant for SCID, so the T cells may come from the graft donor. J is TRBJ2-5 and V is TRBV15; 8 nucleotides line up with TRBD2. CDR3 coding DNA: TGTGCCACCAGCAGGGTAGCGGGGAGAGAAGAGACCCAGTACTTC. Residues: CATSRVAGREETQYF.